These T cell receptor beta chains were read from a single sample in a study of shared clonotypes between healthy human individuals. Sequencing used immunoSEQ multiplex PCR; TCRdb keeps in-frame clones, though not all of them. The profile shows around 940,000 clones, 60% to 85% of them singletons. The sequenced material came from memory CD4+ T cells sorted from blood. The receptors originated from a young man in good health. Each CDR3 is given with its conserved first and last residue. D genes are given only for firm matches. Expanded clones get a size class; other rows say once, few or many, or leave the size out.

-	TRBV19	TRBJ1-1	-	CASSTDREAFF	TGTGCCAGTAGTACAGACCGAGAAGCTTTCTTT
-	TRBV30	TRBJ1-5	-	CAWSRGGTANQPQHF	TGTGCCTGGAGTCGAGGTGGGACGGCCAATCAGCCCCAGCATTTT
-	TRBV10-3	TRBJ1-6	TRBD1	CAISESQIGQGIRGSPLHF	TGTGCCATCAGTGAGAGCCAAATCGGACAGGGCATAAGGGGTTCACCCCTCCACTTT
-	TRBV25-1	TRBJ2-7	-	CASSSPTSFEQYF	TGTGCCAGCAGTTCCCCGACTAGTTTCGAGCAGTACTTC
-	TRBV5-1	TRBJ1-1	-	CASSLAGNGNTEAFF	TGCGCCAGCAGCTTGGCAGGGAACGGGAACACTGAAGCTTTCTTT
-	TRBV4-1	TRBJ1-3	-	CASSQDPGPSGNTIYF	TGCGCCAGCAGCCAAGATCCCGGGCCTTCTGGAAACACCATATATTTT
-	TRBV2	TRBJ1-1	-	CASSISVNTEAFF	TGTGCCAGCAGTATCAGTGTGAACACTGAAGCTTTCTTT
-	TRBV19	TRBJ2-1	TRBD2	CASSPSGLAGSTTYNEQFF	TGTGCCAGTAGTCCCTCGGGACTAGCGGGATCGACAACTTACAATGAGCAGTTCTTC
-	TRBV7-2	TRBJ1-6	-	CASSGDPGPPLHF	TGTGCCAGCAGCGGGGACCCTGGTCCACCCCTCCACTTT
-	TRBV18	TRBJ2-7	TRBD2	CASSPRTSGRHEQYF	TGTGCCAGCTCACCACGGACTAGCGGGAGGCACGAGCAGTACTTC
-	TRBV6-5	TRBJ2-5	TRBD2	CASSYSPLASQETQYF	TGTGCCAGCAGTTACTCGCCACTAGCGTCACAAGAGACCCAGTACTTC
-	TRBV5-1	TRBJ1-1	-	CASSPNSGTVNTEAFF	TGCGCCAGCAGCCCTAACAGCGGTACCGTTAACACTGAAGCTTTCTTT
-	TRBV5-1	TRBJ2-5	TRBD2	CASSLLAGQETQYF	TGCGCCAGCAGCTTGCTAGCGGGCCAAGAGACCCAGTACTTC
-	TRBV19	TRBJ2-3	-	CASNKYSGVRTDTQYF	TGTGCCAGTAATAAATATTCGGGCGTCCGCACAGATACGCAGTATTTT
-	TRBV27	TRBJ1-2	-	CASSLRGNYGYTF	TGTGCCAGCAGTTTACGGGGAAACTATGGCTACACCTTC
-	TRBV28	TRBJ1-3	TRBD1	CASSAPGQPSSGNTIYF	TGTGCCAGCAGTGCCCCGGGACAGCCGTCCTCTGGAAACACCATATATTTT
many	TRBV25-1	TRBJ2-1	-	CASSEPNRVRTQSEQFF	TGTGCCAGCAGTGAACCAAACAGGGTTCGAACCCAAAGTGAGCAGTTCTTC
-	TRBV27	TRBJ1-1	-	CASSPAPGRAVETFF	TGTGCCAGCAGTCCCGCGCCCGGGCGGGCGGTGGAAACTTTCTTT
few	TRBV9	TRBJ2-1	-	CASSALPSHEQFF	TGTGCCAGCAGCGCATTACCGAGCCATGAGCAGTTCTTC
once	TRBV5-1	TRBJ1-6	-	CASSFGGSSYNSPLHF	TGCGCCAGCAGCTTTGGGGGGAGCTCCTATAATTCACCCCTCCACTTT
-	TRBV5-1	TRBJ2-1	TRBD2	CASSLGLAGVYNEQFF	TGCGCCAGCAGCTTGGGACTAGCGGGAGTCTACAATGAGCAGTTCTTC
-	TRBV5-1	TRBJ2-3	TRBD2	CASGQSGRGSTDTQYF	TGCGCCAGCGGTCAGAGCGGGAGGGGTAGCACAGATACGCAGTATTTT
few	TRBV19	TRBJ2-7	-	CASSPSLAYEQYF	TGTGCCAGTAGTCCCTCCTTAGCCTACGAGCAGTACTTC
-	TRBV28	TRBJ2-1	TRBD2	CASSPPLLAGSYNEQFF	TGTGCCAGCAGTCCCCCACTCCTAGCGGGTTCCTACAATGAGCAGTTCTTC
-	TRBV2	TRBJ1-5	-	CASGRGTLNQPQHF	TGTGCCAGCGGGAGGGGGACACTCAATCAGCCCCAGCATTTT
-	TRBV19	TRBJ1-2	-	CASSTRRVSGYTF	TGTGCCAGTAGTACCCGACGGGTCTCTGGCTACACCTTC
-	TRBV6-1	TRBJ1-6	-	CASSEIDSSYNSPLHF	TGTGCCAGCAGTGAGATCGACAGCTCCTATAATTCACCCCTCCACTTT
-	TRBV29-1	TRBJ1-5	-	CSVAGTPDQPQHF	TGCAGCGTTGCTGGGACCCCGGATCAGCCCCAGCATTTT
-	TRBV5-1	TRBJ1-2	TRBD1	CASSFTGEYGYTF	TGCGCCAGCAGCTTCACAGGGGAATATGGCTACACCTTC
few	TRBV11-2	TRBJ1-1	TRBD1	CASSSPGQGKGFF	TGTGCCAGCAGCTCGCCGGGACAGGGAAAGGGTTTCTTT
once	TRBV5-4	TRBJ2-7	-	CASSTGTVSYEQYF	TGTGCCAGCAGCACGGGGACTGTATCCTACGAGCAGTACTTC
-	TRBV7-9	TRBJ2-2	-	CASSPRPGRETGELFF	TGTGCCAGCAGCCCCCGGCCGGGCCGAGAGACCGGGGAGCTGTTTTTT
once	TRBV4-2	TRBJ2-3	-	CASSQDSPRDTDTQYF	TGTGCCAGCAGCCAAGACTCCCCCCGGGACACAGATACGCAGTATTTT
-	TRBV6-5	TRBJ2-3	-	CASSPQFSTDTQYF	TGTGCCAGCAGTCCACAGTTTAGCACAGATACGCAGTATTTT
-	TRBV2	TRBJ1-1	-	CASSVRQDNTEAFF	TGTGCCAGCAGTGTACGTCAGGATAACACTGAAGCTTTCTTT
-	TRBV19	TRBJ1-2	-	CASSKGLSYFLAGYTF	TGTGCCAGTAGTAAGGGTTTAAGTTATTTCCTGGCTGGCTACACCTTC
once	TRBV19	TRBJ2-5	-	CASSPGLRETQYF	TGTGCCAGTAGTCCCGGACTAAGGGAGACCCAGTACTTC
-	TRBV15	TRBJ1-4	-	CATSREDGPNEKLFF	TGTGCCACCAGCAGAGAGGACGGACCAAATGAAAAACTGTTTTTT
-	TRBV7-7	TRBJ2-2	TRBD1	CASSMTGGWTGELFF	TGTGCTAGCAGCATGACAGGGGGTTGGACCGGGGAGCTGTTTTTT
-	TRBV10-3	TRBJ2-2	-	CAISETHRESGPGELFF	TGTGCCATCAGTGAGACCCACAGGGAATCCGGTCCCGGGGAGCTGTTTTTT
-	TRBV7-2	TRBJ2-1	TRBD2	CASSVLAGARNEQFF	TGTGCCAGCAGCGTACTAGCGGGGGCTCGCAATGAGCAGTTCTTC
-	TRBV29-1	TRBJ2-7	-	CSVEEGSHEQYF	TGCAGCGTTGAAGAAGGGAGCCACGAGCAGTACTTC
-	TRBV7-9	TRBJ2-7	-	CASSPPPTGGTYEQYF	TGTGCCAGCAGTCCACCCCCTACTGGGGGGACCTACGAGCAGTACTTC
-	TRBV7-2	TRBJ1-2	-	CASSLGDPRNGYTF	TGTGCCAGCAGCTTGGGGGATCCGCGGAATGGCTACACCTTC
-	TRBV5-5	TRBJ1-5	-	CASSLLRGDQPQHF	TGTGCCAGCAGCTTGCTTAGGGGGGATCAGCCCCAGCATTTT
-	TRBV6-5	TRBJ2-7	-	CASSRGNYEQYF	TGTGCCAGCAGCCGCGGGAATTACGAGCAGTACTTC
-	TRBV5-6	TRBJ2-1	-	CASSLVDEQFF	TGTGCCAGCAGCTTGGTGGATGAGCAGTTCTTC
-	TRBV6-1	TRBJ1-5	-	CASSEWAGSNQPQHF	TGTGCCAGCAGTGAATGGGCGGGAAGCAATCAGCCCCAGCATTTT
-	TRBV28	TRBJ1-3	TRBD1	CASSSWTGSGNTIYF	TGTGCCAGCAGTTCCTGGACAGGCTCTGGAAACACCATATATTTT
once	TRBV13	TRBJ2-7	-	CASSRSRGRSYEQYF	TGTGCCAGCAGCAGATCCCGGGGACGGTCCTACGAGCAGTACTTC